The TCR beta chain under discussion was sequenced for a study of glioma-infiltrating T cells. Whole-study results and caveats: Only very few CDR3 sequences appeared in both tissue and blood.

The iRepertoire nested amplicon-rescue multiplex PCR amplified TCR alpha and beta CDR3s from RNA. For one-step reverse transcription and amplification, 100-400 ng of tissue mRNA or PBMC total RNA was used. Via MiXCR, TCRdb re-called the multiplex PCR reads, giving one row per CDR3 protein. The sample has under 150,000 distinct CDR3 sequences; about two fifths are singletons. This clonotype has a handful of counts. What it binds is unknown. CDR3 length: 14 residues. Germline V lookup: CDR1 DFQATT, CDR2 SNEGSKA (reference sequence). V dropped 6 bases and J dropped 6; count of bases not matched to a gene: 10.

Material for sequencing was glioma tissue, nonneoplastic brain tissue, or PBMCs (not recorded which). The genes are TRBV20-1 and TRBJ2-3; 9 bases fit TRBD2. The source is a human donor with low-grade glioma or glioblastoma, undergoing nonglioma brain surgery, or in good health (not recorded which). CDR3 loop: CSAPTSGSFDTQYF. The CDR3 region has the DNA TGCAGTGCCCCGACTAGCGGCTCCTTTGATACGCAGTATTTT.